The clone carrying this TCR beta chain was counted once. This sample is drawn from a study of Ad26.COV2.S vaccination and SARS-CoV-2 variants. The method was immunoSEQ multiplex PCR; TCRdb's version includes in-frame clones alone and lacks a portion of them. The repertoire holds about 400,000 clones, with 89% as singletons. As for treatment: 15 to 20 received Ad26.COV2.S at low or high dose, single or two shots; roughly five received placebo; per-sample allocation not given. Samples came from day 63 after the first vaccine or placebo injection. V lost 6 bases to trimming and J lost 8 bases, with 16 bases between them. CDR3 length: 13 residues.

This clonotype was sampled from a person aged 18-65 years who received the Ad26.COV2.S COVID-19 vaccine or a placebo. V and J are TRBV12-3 or TRBV12-4 and TRBJ1-2; D gene uncertain. Sequenced here: peripheral blood, sampled in a trial of Ad26.COV2.S vaccine versus placebo. In DNA, the CDR3 is TGTGCCAGCAGCGGTTCGCTATGGCTCGGCTACACCTTC. Protein sequence: CASSGSLWLGYTF.